This TCR beta chain was recorded in a study of T cells in Graves' hyperthyroidism and ophthalmopathy. Amplification of TCR beta CDR3 regions was performed using RNA transcripts as template. HTBI primers were the set used in a first-round RT-PCR of the TCR CDR3. TCRdb re-called the multiplex PCR reads through MiXCR, storing one row per CDR3 protein. The sample lists around 700,000 distinct CDR3 sequences, 18% occurring once. CDR1 and CDR2 (germline): MNHEY, SVGEGT. CDR3 length: 14 amino acids. The ends were cut back, 10 bases at V and 10 bases at J, with 20 bases in the middle. Exclusions: uncontrolled infection, other autoimmune disease, pregnancy, lactation.

The sample was blood. This receptor was taken from a woman in her 50s with Graves' hyperthyroidism that later progressed to Graves' ophthalmopathy. The chain recombines TRBV6-2 or TRBV6-3 with TRBJ1-6, with D possibly TRBD1 on 6 matching bases. The CDR3 loop reads CATNRDNAISPLHF. CDR3 sequence (DNA): TGTGCCACCAACCGGGACAACGCAATATCACCCCTCCACTTT.